The next 24 T cell receptor beta chains were all read from a single sample in a study of a mutant IDH1 vaccine in newly diagnosed glioma. Data came from immunoSEQ multiplex PCR; TCRdb stores just in-frame clones and leaves some out. The sample holds fewer than 45,000 clones, 78% seen once. Their target antigens are unknown. Sample time point: week 23, last vaccination. A single vaccine dose contained 300 ug of mutant IDH1 20-mer peptide, and topical imiquimod was used with it. This material consisted of PBMCs, taken from a glioma patient whose treatment included an IDH1 peptide vaccine. These TCRs come from a woman in her thirties or forties with glioma. Some clones in this sample may be carry-over from other donors' samples.

CDR3: CASSRQGWDRPQHF. CDR3 in DNA: TGTGCCAGCAGTCGCCAGGGCTGGGATCGGCCCCAGCATTTT. V gene TRBV6-5 combines with J gene TRBJ1-5; D is possibly TRBD1 (5 bases). This CDR3 comprises 14 residues. Germline V gives CDR1 MNHEY, CDR2 SVGAGI. V gave up 5 bases and J gave up 9 bases, with 17 bases separating them.

The chain uses TRBV5-1 and TRBJ1-4; the D is unclear. Germline V gives CDR1 SGHRS, CDR2 YFSETQ. With 1 base removed from V and 5 bases from J, the gap between germline ends came to 6 bases. The CDR3 length is 13 residues. CDR3 in DNA: TGCGCCAGCAGCTTGTCTCGGAATGAAAAACTGTTTTTT. Its translation is CASSLSRNEKLFF.

The chain carries TRBV5-6 and TRBJ1-2; D may be TRBD1 (6 bases). CDR3 length equals 14 residues. V was clipped by 3 bases and J by 9 bases, with 18 bases between them. Germline V gene sequence: CDR1 SGHDT, CDR2 YYEEEE. CDR3: CASSWGPVEGSYTF. The CDR3 DNA is TGTGCCAGCAGCTGGGGGCCAGTAGAGGGGAGCTACACCTTC. The full variable domain, in which reference TRBV5-6 and TRBJ1-2 provide the parts outside the CDR3, is DAGVTQSPTHLIKTRGQQVTLRCSPKSGHDTVSWYQQALGQGPQFIFQYYEEEERQRGNFPDRFSGHQFPNYSSELNVNALLLGDSALYLCASSWGPVEGSYTFGSGTRLTVV.

The J gene is TRBJ1-2, the V gene TRBV4-3; possible D gene TRBD1, 5 bases. The CDR3 runs to 15 residues. Trimming removed 4 bases from V and 4 bases from J, with 16 bases in between. Germline V gives CDR1 LGHNA, CDR2 YSLEER. The CDR3 loop reads CASSPARAGPYGYTF. The CDR3 DNA is TGCGCCAGCAGCCCCGCTCGAGCAGGGCCCTATGGCTACACCTTC.

The J gene is TRBJ2-3, the V gene TRBV5-8; TRBD1 might be the D (6 bases). The germline V gene has CDR1 SGHTS and CDR2 YDEGEE. The CDR3 length is 16 residues. Trimming removed 4 bases from V and 2 bases from J, with 17 bases in between. In DNA, the CDR3 is TGTGCCAGCAGCCGTAGGACAGTCGCGTCCACAGATACGCAGTATTTT. Encoded protein: CASSRRTVASTDTQYF.

This clone was counted once. The rearrangement joins TRBV7-2 to TRBJ2-7, with D unclear. The germline V gene encodes CDR1 SGHTA and CDR2 FQGNSA. Trimming removed 5 bases from V and 2 bases from J, with 13 bases in between. The CDR3 length is 14 residues. CDR3 nucleotide sequence: TGTGCCAGCAGCCGGGCCCTTCAGACCTACGAGCAGTACTTC. Amino acid sequence: CASSRALQTYEQYF.

The CDR3 DNA is TGTGCCAGCAACCTAGGGGGAGGGGTGCAAGGCTACACCTTC. It yields the protein CASNLGGGVQGYTF. This sequence joins TRBV2 and TRBJ1-2; tentative D call: TRBD1 (6 bases). This CDR3 region has 14 residues. Per germline, CDR1 SNHLY and CDR2 FYNNEI. Trimming shortened V by 7 bases and J by 8 bases, and 20 bases separated the two germline ends.

This clone showed up just a few times. Compared with germline, one end of the junction differs, possibly owing to a read error. The J gene is TRBJ2-5, the V gene TRBV29-1, with 9 bases identical to TRBD2. The germline CDR1 and CDR2 sequences are SQVTM and ANQGSEA. The length of the CDR3 is 12 residues. CDR3 sequence (DNA): TGCAGCGTTCCTGCGGGAGGGCCGATACGACACTTC. Its translation is CSVPAGGPIRHF.

The rearrangement links TRBV7-9 to TRBJ2-2; no definite D call. Looked up from germline, CDR1 is SEHNR and CDR2 is FQNEAQ (reference sequence). This CDR3 spans 15 amino acids. Trimming took 5 bases from V and 6 from J, leaving 16 bases between them. CDR3 in amino acids: CASSPPLSGAGELFF. CDR3 nucleotide sequence: TGTGCCAGCAGCCCCCCCCTGTCTGGCGCCGGGGAGCTGTTTTTT.

The chain has TRBV25-1 and TRBJ2-7, with 8 bases lining up with TRBD2. V trimming: 4 bases; J trimming: 1 base; junction bases outside the gene matches: 9. The CDR3 spans 16 residues. Germline V gene sequence: CDR1 MGHDK, CDR2 SYGVNS. The CDR3 protein is CASSGVRSSGSYEQYF. In nucleotides, the CDR3 is TGTGCCAGCAGTGGGGTGCGGTCTAGCGGGTCCTACGAGCAGTACTTC.

This clone was counted only a few times. The chain joins TRBV10-3 to TRBJ1-1; no clear D gene. This CDR3 is built from 14 residues. Germline CDR1 reads ENHRY; CDR2 reads SYGVKD. Trimming removed 2 bases at V and 6 bases at J, with 13 bases between. DNA of the CDR3: TGTGCCATCAGTGAGCCCAAGGGTGCTTCTGAAGCTTTCTTT. It translates to CAISEPKGASEAFF.

The chain couples TRBV19 to TRBJ2-1; TRBD2 aligns across 7 bases. This CDR3 region has 14 residues. The V gene's germline CDR1 is LNHDA and CDR2 SQIVND (reference sequence). Losses at the gene ends were 2 bases for V and 7 bases for J; bases not matched to a gene: 5. The CDR3, as DNA: TGTGCCAGTAGTATAAACGAGGGAGGGAATGAGCAGTTCTTC. It yields the protein CASSINEGGNEQFF. The entire variable domain, with the rest obtained from reference TRBV19 and TRBJ2-1, is as follows: DGGITQSPKYLFRKEGQNVTLSCEQNLNHDAMYWYRQDPGQGLRLIYYSQIVNDFQKGDIAEGYSVSREKKESFPLTVTSAQKNPTAFYLCASSINEGGNEQFFGPGTRLTVL.

The V gene is TRBV9, the J gene TRBJ2-6; D possibly corresponds to TRBD2 (6 bases). Between the trimmed V and J ends, which lost 5 bases and 0 bases, there was a span of 18 bases. CDR3 size: 18 residues. Germline-derived CDR1 and CDR2 are SGDLS and YYNGEE. The CDR3, as DNA: TGTGCCAGCAGTGCAATTGGAGGGCCCCTCTCTGGGGCCAACGTCCTGACTTTC. It specifies CASSAIGGPLSGANVLTF. Together with reference TRBV9 and TRBJ2-6, the CDR3 gives the full variable domain: DSGVTQTPKHLITATGQRVTLRCSPRSGDLSVYWYQQSLDQGLQFLIQYYNGEERAKGNILERFSAQQFPDLHSELNLSSLELGDSALYFCASSAIGGPLSGANVLTFGAGSRLTVL.

The rearrangement joins TRBV6-4 to TRBJ2-3; 8 bases line up with TRBD2. Germline CDR1 is MRHNA and CDR2 is SNTAGT. V was clipped by 4 bases and J by 0 bases; unmatched bases: 0. The CDR3 runs 14 residues. As DNA, the CDR3 is TGTGCCAGCAGTGCTAGCGGGAGCACAGATACGCAGTATTTT. It yields the protein CASSASGSTDTQYF.

Of note for this clone: This same CDR3 is encoded by further DNA sequences in the sample. The genes are TRBV29-1 and TRBJ2-7, with TRBD2 matching over 8 bases. The CDR3 runs 12 residues. J gave up 3 bases and V 8 bases, and 6 bases lay outside the gene matches. From germline, CDR1 is SQVTM and CDR2 ANQGSEA. The CDR3 DNA reads TGCAGCTCCACCAGCGGGAGCTACGAGCAGTACTTC. This translates into CSSTSGSYEQYF.

The chain joins TRBV5-1 to TRBJ2-7, with a weak D call TRBD2 (6 bases). CDR1 is SGHRS and CDR2 is YFSETQ in the germline V gene. The CDR3 is made up of 13 amino acids. The ends were cut back, 3 bases at V and 4 bases at J, with 11 bases in the middle. CDR3: CASSSGEDYEQYF. The CDR3 nucleotides read TGCGCCAGCAGCTCCGGGGAGGATTACGAGCAGTACTTC.

V usage is TRBV10-3 and J usage is TRBJ1-5, with 7 bases identical to TRBD1. Germline CDR1 and CDR2: ENHRY and SYGVKD. The V gene end was trimmed by 3 bases and the J gene end by 6 bases; junction bases not matched to a gene: 5. This CDR3 spans 14 amino acids. CDR3 residues: CAISDQGGGQPQHF. CDR3 bases: TGTGCCATCAGTGACCAAGGGGGCGGTCAGCCCCAGCATTTT.

The rearrangement uses TRBV12-5 and TRBJ1-2; D perhaps matches TRBD1 (6 bases). The V gene lost 5 bases and the J gene lost 7 bases, with 23 bases spanning the gap. The length of the CDR3 is 16 residues. CDR1 is LGHNT, CDR2 FRNRAP, per germline. Here the CDR3 reads CASGPGGAGDNGGYTF. The CDR3 nucleotides read TGTGCTAGTGGTCCGGGGGGGGCAGGGGATAATGGTGGCTACACCTTC. The complete variable domain, with remaining parts taken from reference TRBV12-5 and TRBJ1-2, reads DARVTQTPRHKVTEMGQEVTMRCQPILGHNTVFWYRQTMMQGLELLAYFRNRAPLDDSGMPKDRFSAEMPDATLATLKIQPSEPRDSAVYFCASGPGGAGDNGGYTFGSGTRLTVV.

This clone was seen a handful of times. This chain links TRBV7-2 with TRBJ1-1; 7 nucleotides align to TRBD1. The CDR3 runs to 14 residues. The V gene end was trimmed by 10 bases and the J gene end by 4 bases; junction bases not matched to a gene: 12. Germline V gene lookup returns CDR1 SGHTA and CDR2 FQGNSA. CDR3 in amino acids: CATCTTGAGTEAFF. CDR3 sequence (DNA): TGTGCCACCTGTACTACAGGGGCCGGCACTGAAGCTTTCTTT.

This clone showed up just a few times. The V gene is TRBV5-5, the J gene TRBJ1-2; the D gene is possibly TRBD1 (6 bases). The CDR3 runs 13 residues. With 3 bases removed from V and 8 bases from J, the gap between germline ends came to 14 bases. Germline values: CDR1 SGHKS, CDR2 YYEKEE (reference sequence). The CDR3 DNA reads TGTGCCAGCAGCTCCCCAGGGGCAAAAGGCTACACCTTC. Translating it yields CASSSPGAKGYTF.

A single count supports this clone. The V gene is TRBV5-1, the J gene TRBJ1-5; the D is unclear. Germline V gene data show CDR1 as SGHRS and CDR2 as YFSETQ. Trimming removed 0 bases from V and 15 bases from J, with 7 bases in between. The CDR3 loop spans 10 amino acids. CDR3 bases: TGCGCCAGCAGCTTGGCCCGCCGGCATTTT. This translates into CASSLARRHF.

The table lists this clone with a count of one. This chain uses TRBV29-1 with TRBJ2-7; D unresolved. Germline CDR1 SQVTM, CDR2 ANQGSEA. Trimming left V 0 bases short and J 5 bases short, with 8 bases between. The CDR3 length is 12 residues. Here the CDR3 DNA reads TGCAGCGTTGAAGAGGAAGGCAACGAGCAGTACTTC. Its protein is CSVEEEGNEQYF.

This sequence joins TRBV25-1 and TRBJ1-2; D is perhaps TRBD1 (6 bases). The CDR3 is made up of 17 amino acids. The V end was cut by 0 bases, the J end by 4 bases, with 18 bases between. CDR1 and CDR2 (germline): MGHDK, SYGVNS. CDR3 region: CASSEYEGPGAGYGYTF. DNA for the CDR3: TGTGCCAGCAGTGAATATGAGGGTCCGGGGGCGGGCTATGGCTACACCTTC.

This clone has just one count. The chain recombines TRBV7-6 with TRBJ2-7, with 7 bases that match TRBD1. Germline-derived CDR1 and CDR2 are SGHVS and FNYEAQ. Trimming took 4 bases from V and 4 from J; bases not matched to a gene: 7. The CDR3 sequence is 14 residues long. The CDR3 loop is CASSSKTGPYEQYF. The CDR3 DNA reads as TGTGCCAGCAGCTCGAAGACAGGGCCTTACGAGCAGTACTTC.